The rows below give T cell receptor beta chains drawn from one sample of a study of identical twins. TCRdb re-derived calls from the 5' RACE reads in MiXCR, one entry per CDR3 protein. This sample has under 300,000 distinct CDR3 sequences, with roughly an eighth found just once. The source material was memory (CD45RO+) T cells sorted from blood. Receptors originate from a young woman in good health. The conserved cysteine and the conserved F or W are not part of the CDR3 here.

len: 11
v_gene: TRBV20-1
CDR3aa: SASGGSNQPQH

len: 11
v_gene: TRBV11-3
CDR3aa: ASSLGISYEQY

len: 13
v_gene: TRBV6-2/TRBV6-3
CDR3aa: ASSQRDLATTPQY

len: 12
v_gene: TRBV3-1
CDR3aa: ASSHLTSGTEAF

len: 12
v_gene: TRBV3-1
CDR3aa: ASSQDTGYSPLH

len: 12
v_gene: TRBV6-1
CDR3aa: ASRATGRNQPQH

len: 13
v_gene: TRBV7-8
CDR3aa: ASRPPRGWYHEQY

len: 14
v_gene: TRBV18
CDR3aa: ASSLWGHGVTDTQY

len: 13
v_gene: TRBV20-1
CDR3aa: SARVEDRNTGELF

len: 10
v_gene: TRBV20-1
CDR3aa: SALLQGYEQY

len: 12
v_gene: TRBV7-8
CDR3aa: ASSPSRKATEAF

len: 12
v_gene: TRBV9
CDR3aa: ASSERGTGDEQY